This is a list of T cell receptor beta chains from one sample in a study of lymphopenia after photon versus proton radiotherapy. Sequencing was performed with immunoSEQ multiplex PCR; in TCRdb, only in-frame clones are kept and a portion is missing. The sample shows approximately 23,000 clones, around 88% of them seen only once. The sequenced sample was peripheral blood, obtained from a patient treated with proton-based radiotherapy. All receptors derive from a man aged 80 or over with esophageal cancer. Each CDR3 is given with its conserved first and last residue. The D gene is left open where the match is weak. The size entry is marked missing in some rows and otherwise reads once, few, many or a size class.

j_call	clone_size	d_call	v_call	cdr3_nt	cdr3_aa
TRBJ2-6	-	-	TRBV19	TGTGCCAGTAATGATCCGGGGCAGGCGTACTCTGGGGCCAACGTCCTGACTTTC	CASNDPGQAYSGANVLTF
TRBJ2-7	-	TRBD1	TRBV4-1	TGCGCCAGCAGCCAAGAAAGACAGGGTCCGGGGGAGCAGTACTTC	CASSQERQGPGEQYF
TRBJ1-1	-	-	TRBV5-1	TGCGCCAGCAGATCGGTCCCGACCACGGAAGCTTTCTTT	CASRSVPTTEAFF
TRBJ1-2	-	TRBD1	TRBV2	TGTGCCAGCAGTGAGGGTGGACAGGGGGCTGTTCTTGGCTACACCTTC	CASSEGGQGAVLGYTF
TRBJ2-1	-	TRBD2	TRBV7-2	TGTGCCAGCAGCCTCTCCGGGGCGGGGGGCCACAATGAGCAGTTCTTC	CASSLSGAGGHNEQFF
TRBJ1-1	-	-	TRBV5-6	TGTGCCAGCAGCTGGTTGGGGCTTAGAGGAGCTTTCTTT	CASSWLGLRGAFF
TRBJ1-2	-	TRBD1	TRBV9	TGTGCCAGCAGCGAGGGACAGCCGCATGCGCGAGGCTACACCTTC	CASSEGQPHARGYTF
TRBJ1-1	-	-	TRBV13	TGTGCCAGCAGCTTAGGGTTCAGGGTTGGGGCTTTCTTT	CASSLGFRVGAFF
TRBJ2-3	-	TRBD2	TRBV13	TGTGCCAGCAGCCTCCCTTGGACAGATACTAGCGGGGGAAGCACAGATACGCAGTATTTT	CASSLPWTDTSGGSTDTQYF
TRBJ2-7	-	-	TRBV7-2	TGTGCCAGCAGCTTAATGCCCCGACAGGTTATGTACGAGCAGTACTTC	CASSLMPRQVMYEQYF
TRBJ1-4	once	-	TRBV4-1	TGCGCCAGCAGCCTCCGACAGAATCTAAATGAAAAACTGTTTTTT	CASSLRQNLNEKLFF
TRBJ2-6	-	TRBD1	TRBV7-3	TGTGCCAGCAGCCTTTCCGGGGGACAGGGCTTACTCTCTGGGGCCAACGTCCTGACTTTC	CASSLSGGQGLLSGANVLTF
TRBJ2-1	-	TRBD2	TRBV2	TGTGCCAGCAGTGAAGACGGGAGGGATGGGAATGAGCAGTTCTTC	CASSEDGRDGNEQFF
TRBJ1-5	-	-	TRBV13	TGTGCCAGCAGCTCCGGGAGGGAAAATCAGCCCCAGCATTTT	CASSSGRENQPQHF
TRBJ2-1	once	-	TRBV7-2	TGTGCCAGCAGCTTGACTAGGGCTAATGGGGAGCAGTTCTTC	CASSLTRANGEQFF
TRBJ2-1	-	-	TRBV19	TGTGCCAGTAGTAATAGTCCCGGGCCCTGGGAGGAGCAGTTCTTC	CASSNSPGPWEEQFF
TRBJ2-3	-	TRBD2	TRBV13	TGTGCCAGCAGCCACAGGAGCGGGACTTTTGGAAATACGCAGTATTTT	CASSHRSGTFGNTQYF
TRBJ2-6	-	-	TRBV9	TGTGCCAGCAGCGTAGACGGCTCTGGGGCCAACGTCCTGACTTTC	CASSVDGSGANVLTF
TRBJ2-7	few	TRBD2	TRBV7-2	TGTGCCAGCAGCTCGGGACTAGCGGAAGCCTACGAGCAGTACTTC	CASSSGLAEAYEQYF
TRBJ2-1	-	-	TRBV11-2	TGTGCCAGCAGCCCGGGCGGGAATGAGCAGTTCTTC	CASSPGGNEQFF
TRBJ2-6	-	-	TRBV19	TGTGCCAGTAGTACCAACAGGGTTCAAGGCTCTGGGGCCAACGTCCTGACTTTC	CASSTNRVQGSGANVLTF
TRBJ2-6	few	-	TRBV28	TGTGCCAGCACTACACCCTCTGGGGCCAACGTCCTGACTTTC	CASTTPSGANVLTF
TRBJ1-5	-	TRBD1	TRBV2	TGTGCCAGCAGCAACAGGGGGTCAGGCAATCAGCCCCAGCATTTT	CASSNRGSGNQPQHF
TRBJ2-1	-	-	TRBV4-3	TGCGCCAGCAGCCACGTAGCGGAGCCCTCCTACAATGAGCAGTTCTTC	CASSHVAEPSYNEQFF
TRBJ1-6	few	-	TRBV7-3	TGTGCCAGCAGCCTCACCGCTGACAGGAGGTATTCACCCCTCCACTTT	CASSLTADRRYSPLHF
TRBJ1-4	-	-	TRBV18	TGTGCCAGCTCACCCTCCAGGGCCTCTAATGAAAAACTGTTTTTT	CASSPSRASNEKLFF
TRBJ2-3	-	-	TRBV19	TGTGCCAGTAGTATCGCTCCCGACACAGATACGCAGTATTTT	CASSIAPDTDTQYF
TRBJ1-5	-	TRBD1	TRBV6-5	TGTGCCAGCAGTTCCCAGGGGGATCGGCCCCAGCATTTT	CASSSQGDRPQHF
TRBJ1-2	-	-	TRBV4-3	TGCGCCAGCAGCCAAGACAGGGATCCCCCTGGCTACACCTTC	CASSQDRDPPGYTF
TRBJ2-7	-	-	TRBV6-5	TGTGCCAGCGGACCGGGACACCACTACGAGCAGTACTTC	CASGPGHHYEQYF
TRBJ1-1	few	-	TRBV18	TGTGCCAGCTCACCTACAACGGCAGGAACGAACACTGAAGCTTTCTTT	CASSPTTAGTNTEAFF
TRBJ2-2	once	-	TRBV5-6	TGTGCCAGCAGCCCCTTATCAGGGGTTTACACCGGGGAGCTGTTTTTT	CASSPLSGVYTGELFF
TRBJ2-1	once	TRBD2	TRBV9	TGTGCCAGCAGCATAACTAGCGGGGGCTACAATGAGCAGTTCTTC	CASSITSGGYNEQFF